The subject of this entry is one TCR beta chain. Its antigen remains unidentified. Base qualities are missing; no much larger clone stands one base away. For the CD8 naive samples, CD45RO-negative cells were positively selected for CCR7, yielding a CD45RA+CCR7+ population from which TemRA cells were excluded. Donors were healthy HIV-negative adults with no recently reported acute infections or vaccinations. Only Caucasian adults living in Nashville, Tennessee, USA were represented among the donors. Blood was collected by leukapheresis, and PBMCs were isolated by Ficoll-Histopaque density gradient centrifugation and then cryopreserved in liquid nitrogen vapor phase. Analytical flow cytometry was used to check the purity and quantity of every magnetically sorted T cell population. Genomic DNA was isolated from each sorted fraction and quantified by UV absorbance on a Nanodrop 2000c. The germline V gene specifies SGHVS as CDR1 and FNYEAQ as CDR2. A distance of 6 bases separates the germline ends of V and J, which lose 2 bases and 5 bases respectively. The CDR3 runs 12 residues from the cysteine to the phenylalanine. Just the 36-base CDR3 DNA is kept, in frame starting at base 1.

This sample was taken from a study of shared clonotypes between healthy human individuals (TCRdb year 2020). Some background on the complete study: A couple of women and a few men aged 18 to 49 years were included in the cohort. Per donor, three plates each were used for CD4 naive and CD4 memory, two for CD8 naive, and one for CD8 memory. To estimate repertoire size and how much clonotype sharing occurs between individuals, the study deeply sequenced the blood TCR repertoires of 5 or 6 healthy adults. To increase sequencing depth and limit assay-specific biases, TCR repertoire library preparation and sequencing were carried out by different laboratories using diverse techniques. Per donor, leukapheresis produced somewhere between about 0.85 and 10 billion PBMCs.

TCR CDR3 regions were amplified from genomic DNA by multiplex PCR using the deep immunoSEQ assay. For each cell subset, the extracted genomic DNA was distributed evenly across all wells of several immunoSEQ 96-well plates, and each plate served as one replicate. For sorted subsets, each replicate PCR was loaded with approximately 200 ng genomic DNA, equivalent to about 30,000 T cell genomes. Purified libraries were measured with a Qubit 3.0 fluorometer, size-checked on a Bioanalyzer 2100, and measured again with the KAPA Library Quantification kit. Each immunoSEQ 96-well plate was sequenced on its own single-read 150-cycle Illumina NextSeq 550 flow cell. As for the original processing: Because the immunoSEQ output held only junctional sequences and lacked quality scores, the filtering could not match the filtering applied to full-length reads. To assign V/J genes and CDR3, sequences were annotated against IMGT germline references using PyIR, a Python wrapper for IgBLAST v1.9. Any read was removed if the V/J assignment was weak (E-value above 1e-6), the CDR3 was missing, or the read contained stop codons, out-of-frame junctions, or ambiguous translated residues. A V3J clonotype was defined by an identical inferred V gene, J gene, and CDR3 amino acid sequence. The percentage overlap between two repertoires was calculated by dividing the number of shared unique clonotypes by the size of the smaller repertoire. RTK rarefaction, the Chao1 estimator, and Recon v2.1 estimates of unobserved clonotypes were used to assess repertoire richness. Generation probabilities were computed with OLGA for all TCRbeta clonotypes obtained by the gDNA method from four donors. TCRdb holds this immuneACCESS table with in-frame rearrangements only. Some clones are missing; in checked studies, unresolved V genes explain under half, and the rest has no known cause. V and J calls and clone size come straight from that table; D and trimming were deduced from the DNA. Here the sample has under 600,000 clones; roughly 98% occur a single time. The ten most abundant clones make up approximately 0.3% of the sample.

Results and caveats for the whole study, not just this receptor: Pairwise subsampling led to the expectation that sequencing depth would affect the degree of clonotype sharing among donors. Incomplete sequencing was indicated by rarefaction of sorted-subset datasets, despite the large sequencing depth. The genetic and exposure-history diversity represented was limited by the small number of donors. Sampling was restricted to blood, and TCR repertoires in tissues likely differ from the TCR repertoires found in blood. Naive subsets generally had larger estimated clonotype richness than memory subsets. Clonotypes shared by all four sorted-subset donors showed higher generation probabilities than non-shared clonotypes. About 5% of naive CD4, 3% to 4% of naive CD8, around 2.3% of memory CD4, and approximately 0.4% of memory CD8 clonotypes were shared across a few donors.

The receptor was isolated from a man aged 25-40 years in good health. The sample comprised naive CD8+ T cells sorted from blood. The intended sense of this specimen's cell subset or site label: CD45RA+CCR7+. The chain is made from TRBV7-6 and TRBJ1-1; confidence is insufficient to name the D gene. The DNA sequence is TGTGCCAGCAGCTTATTGGGAACTGAAGCTTTCTTT. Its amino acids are CASSLLGTEAFF.